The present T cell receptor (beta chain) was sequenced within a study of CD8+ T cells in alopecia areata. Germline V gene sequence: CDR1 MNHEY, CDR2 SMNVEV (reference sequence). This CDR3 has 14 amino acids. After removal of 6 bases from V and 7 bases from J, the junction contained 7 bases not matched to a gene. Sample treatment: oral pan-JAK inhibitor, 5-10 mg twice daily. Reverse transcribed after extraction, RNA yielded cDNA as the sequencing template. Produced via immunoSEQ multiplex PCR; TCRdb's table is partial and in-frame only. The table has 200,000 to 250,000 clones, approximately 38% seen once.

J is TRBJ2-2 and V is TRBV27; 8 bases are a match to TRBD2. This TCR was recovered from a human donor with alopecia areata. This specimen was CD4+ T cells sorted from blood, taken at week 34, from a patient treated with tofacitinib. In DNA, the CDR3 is TGTGCCAGCAGGGCAGGCGGGACTAGCGGGGAGCTGTTTTTT. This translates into CASRAGGTSGELFF.